These 6 T cell receptor beta chains originate from one sample sequenced in a study of PD-L1 blockade in urothelial cancer. Sequenced by immunoSEQ multiplex PCR; TCRdb stores in-frame clones only, minus some. The sample has roughly 74,000 clones, roughly 90% seen once. Sequencing was performed on PBMCs, taken around atezolizumab (anti-PD-L1) treatment. The receptors stem from a woman aged 65 to 85 with urothelial cancer.

The rearrangement links TRBV10-3 to TRBJ1-2; TRBD1 agrees at 9 bases. Germline CDR1 is ENHRY and CDR2 is SYGVKD. V gave up 6 bases and J gave up 6 bases; unmatched junction bases: 5. The CDR3 is 13 residues long. DNA for the CDR3: TGTGCCATCAGCGGGGACAGGGTTAATGGCTACACCTTC. It translates to CAISGDRVNGYTF.

The CDR3 bases are TGTGCCAGTAGTATCTGGCCAGCGGGAGCCTCCTACAATGAGCAGTTCTTC. Protein product: CASSIWPAGASYNEQFF. This chain uses TRBV19 with TRBJ2-1; 8 bases match TRBD2. CDR1 is LNHDA and CDR2 is SQIVND in the germline V gene (reference sequence). CDR3 size: 17 residues. After removal of 3 bases from V and 0 bases from J, the junction contained 7 bases not matched to a gene.

The chain has TRBV5-1 and TRBJ1-1; no definite D call. Germline CDR1 is SGHRS and CDR2 is YFSETQ. V was shortened by 2 bases and J by 2 bases, with 10 bases between the two germline ends. This CDR3 contains 14 residues. CDR3 amino acids: CASSLAHLNTEAFF. DNA for the CDR3: TGCGCCAGCAGCTTAGCCCACTTAAACACTGAAGCTTTCTTT.

The gene calls are TRBV5-1 and TRBJ2-7, with a weak D call TRBD1 (5 bases). CDR3 length: 14 amino acids. Germline V gene data show CDR1 as SGHRS and CDR2 as YFSETQ. Trimming shortened V by 2 bases and J by 3 bases, and 12 bases separated the two germline ends. CDR3 in amino acids: CASSFSARDYEQYF. The CDR3 DNA reads TGCGCCAGCAGCTTTTCGGCCAGGGACTACGAGCAGTACTTC. The full variable domain, rest sourced from reference TRBV5-1 and TRBJ2-7, is KAGVTQTPRYLIKTRGQQVTLSCSPISGHRSVSWYQQTPGQGLQFLFEYFSETQRNKGNFPGRFSGRQFSNSRSEMNVSTLELGDSALYLCASSFSARDYEQYFGPGTRLTVT.

This clone was recorded once. The chain combines TRBV5-5 with TRBJ2-7; TRBD2 is a possible D gene (5 bases). In germline, CDR1 is SGHKS, CDR2 YYEKEE (reference sequence). The CDR3 extends over 12 amino acids. V was clipped by 1 base and J by 6 bases, with 8 bases between them. The CDR3 spells CASSLRETEQYF. In nucleotides, the CDR3 is TGTGCCAGCAGCTTGCGGGAAACCGAGCAGTACTTC.

The chain employs TRBV2 and TRBJ1-6, with D maybe TRBD1 (5 bases). The V end was cut by 7 bases, the J end by 6 bases, with 16 bases between. Looked up from germline, CDR1 is SNHLY and CDR2 is FYNNEI. The CDR3 is 15 amino acids. This CDR3 is CASTTDGGGNSPLHF. CDR3 coding DNA: TGTGCCAGCACCACTGACGGGGGAGGTAATTCACCCCTCCACTTT. Together with reference TRBV2 and TRBJ1-6, the CDR3 gives the full variable domain: EPEVTQTPSHQVTQMGQEVILRCVPISNHLYFYWYRQILGQKVEFLVSFYNNEISEKSEIFDDQFSVERPDGSNFTLKIRSTKLEDSAMYFCASTTDGGGNSPLHFGNGTRLTVT.